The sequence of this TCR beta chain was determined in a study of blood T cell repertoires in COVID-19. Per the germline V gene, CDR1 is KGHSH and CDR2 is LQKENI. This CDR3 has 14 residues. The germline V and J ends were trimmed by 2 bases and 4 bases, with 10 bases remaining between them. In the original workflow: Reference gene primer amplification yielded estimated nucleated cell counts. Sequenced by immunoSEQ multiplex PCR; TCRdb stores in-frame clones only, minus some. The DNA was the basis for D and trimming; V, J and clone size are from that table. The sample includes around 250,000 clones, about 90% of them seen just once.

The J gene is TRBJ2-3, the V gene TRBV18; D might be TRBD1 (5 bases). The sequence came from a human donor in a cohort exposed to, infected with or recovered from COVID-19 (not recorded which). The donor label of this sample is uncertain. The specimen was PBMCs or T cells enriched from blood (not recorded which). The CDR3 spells CASSPSGSPDTQYF. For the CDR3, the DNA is TGTGCCAGCTCACCATCAGGGTCCCCAGATACGCAGTATTTT.